This TCR beta chain was profiled in a study of shared clonotypes between healthy human individuals. This CDR3 has 17 residues. The ends lost 5 bases at V and 1 base at J; junction bases unmatched: 10. The V gene's germline CDR1 is SGHAT and CDR2 FQNNGV. Only in-frame clones appear in the TCRdb table, and some are missing; sequencing was by immunoSEQ multiplex PCR. The profile shows 2.5 million or so clones, more than 80% of them singletons. The gene calls are TRBV11-2 and TRBJ2-5; TRBD2 matches 10 bases. The sequencing input was naive CD4+ T cells sorted from blood. Stated subset: CD45RA+ positively selected. The TCR originated in a man between 18 and 35 years old in good health. The CDR3 DNA follows: TGTGCCAGCAGCCCCCCCTTGGCTAGCGGGGGCCAAGAGACCCAGTACTTC. It encodes CASSPPLASGGQETQYF.